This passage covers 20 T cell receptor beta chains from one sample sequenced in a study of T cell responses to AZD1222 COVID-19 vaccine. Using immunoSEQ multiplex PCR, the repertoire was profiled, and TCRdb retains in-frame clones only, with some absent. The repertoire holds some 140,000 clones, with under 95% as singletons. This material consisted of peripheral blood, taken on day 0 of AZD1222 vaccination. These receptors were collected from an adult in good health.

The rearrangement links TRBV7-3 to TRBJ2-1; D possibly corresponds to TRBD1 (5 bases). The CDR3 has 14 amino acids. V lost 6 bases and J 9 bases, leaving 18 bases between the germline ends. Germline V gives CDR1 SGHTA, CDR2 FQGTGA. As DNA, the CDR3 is TGTGCCAGCAGTCAGGGTGTCCACAATGTTGAGCAGTTCTTC. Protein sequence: CASSQGVHNVEQFF.

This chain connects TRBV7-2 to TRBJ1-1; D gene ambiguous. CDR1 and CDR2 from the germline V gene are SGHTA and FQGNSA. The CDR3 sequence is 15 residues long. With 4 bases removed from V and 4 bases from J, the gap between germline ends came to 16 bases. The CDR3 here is CASSSSVARTTEAFF. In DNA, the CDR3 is TGTGCCAGCAGCTCCTCCGTTGCGCGGACCACTGAAGCTTTCTTT. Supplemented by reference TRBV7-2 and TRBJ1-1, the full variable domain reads GAGVSQSPSNKVTEKGKDVELRCDPISGHTALYWYRQSLGQGLEFLIYFQGNSAPDKSGLPSDRFSAERTGGSVSTLTIQRTQQEDSAVYLCASSSSVARTTEAFFGQGTRLTVV.

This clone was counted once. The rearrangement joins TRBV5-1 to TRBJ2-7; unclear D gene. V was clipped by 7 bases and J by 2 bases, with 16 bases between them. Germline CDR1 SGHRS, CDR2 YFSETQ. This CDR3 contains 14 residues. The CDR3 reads CASAQSPGPYEQYF. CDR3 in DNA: TGCGCCAGCGCCCAATCGCCGGGCCCCTACGAGCAGTACTTC.

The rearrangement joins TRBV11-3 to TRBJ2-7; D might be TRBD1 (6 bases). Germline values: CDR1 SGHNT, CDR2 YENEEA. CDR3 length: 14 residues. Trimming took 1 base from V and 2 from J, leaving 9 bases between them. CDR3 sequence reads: CASSLGTGTYEQYF. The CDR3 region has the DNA TGTGCCAGCAGCTTAGGCACAGGGACCTACGAGCAGTACTTC.

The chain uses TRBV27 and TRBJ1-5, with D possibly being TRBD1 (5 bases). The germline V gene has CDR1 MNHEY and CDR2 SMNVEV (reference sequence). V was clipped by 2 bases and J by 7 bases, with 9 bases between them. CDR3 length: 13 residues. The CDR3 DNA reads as TGTGCCAGCAGTTTAGAAAGGGGCCAGCCCCAGCATTTT. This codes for CASSLERGQPQHF.

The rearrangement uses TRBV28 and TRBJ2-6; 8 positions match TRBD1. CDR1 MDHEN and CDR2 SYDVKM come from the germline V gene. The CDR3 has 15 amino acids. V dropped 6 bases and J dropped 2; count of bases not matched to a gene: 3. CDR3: CASSATGAGANVLTF. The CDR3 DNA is TGTGCCAGCAGCGCGACAGGGGCTGGGGCCAACGTCCTGACTTTC.

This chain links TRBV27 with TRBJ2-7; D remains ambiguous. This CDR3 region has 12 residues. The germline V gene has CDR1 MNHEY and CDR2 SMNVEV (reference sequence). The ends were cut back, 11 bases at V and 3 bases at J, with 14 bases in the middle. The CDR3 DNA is TGTGCCGTAGGTAGGCTTAACTACGAGCAGTACTTC. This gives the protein CAVGRLNYEQYF.

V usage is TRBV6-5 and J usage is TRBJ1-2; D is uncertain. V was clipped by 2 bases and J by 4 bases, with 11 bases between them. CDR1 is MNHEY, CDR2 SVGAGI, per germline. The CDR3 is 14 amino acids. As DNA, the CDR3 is TGTGCCAGCAGTTACGGCCCACGGGGCTATGGCTACACCTTC. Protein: CASSYGPRGYGYTF.

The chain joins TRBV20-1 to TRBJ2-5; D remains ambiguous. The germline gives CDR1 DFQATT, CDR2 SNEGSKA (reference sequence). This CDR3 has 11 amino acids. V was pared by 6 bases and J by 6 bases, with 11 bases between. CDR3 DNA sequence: TGCAGTGCCCCGAAGGTAAAGACCCAGTACTTC. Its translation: CSAPKVKTQYF.

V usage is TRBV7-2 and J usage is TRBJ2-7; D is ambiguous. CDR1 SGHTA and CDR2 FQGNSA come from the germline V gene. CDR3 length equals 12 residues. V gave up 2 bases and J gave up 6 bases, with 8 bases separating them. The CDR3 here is CASSLLQREQYF. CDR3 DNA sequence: TGTGCCAGCAGCTTACTCCAGCGCGAGCAGTACTTC.

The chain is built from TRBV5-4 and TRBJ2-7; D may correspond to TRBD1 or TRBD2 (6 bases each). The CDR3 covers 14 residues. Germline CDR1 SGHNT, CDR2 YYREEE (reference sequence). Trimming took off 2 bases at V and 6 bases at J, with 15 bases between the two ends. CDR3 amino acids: CASSFEIQGLEQYF. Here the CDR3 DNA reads TGTGCCAGCAGCTTCGAGATACAGGGACTCGAGCAGTACTTC.

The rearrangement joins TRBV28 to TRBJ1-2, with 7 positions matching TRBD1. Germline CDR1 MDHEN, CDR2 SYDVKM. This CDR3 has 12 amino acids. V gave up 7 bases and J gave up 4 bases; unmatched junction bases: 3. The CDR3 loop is CASKGAGYGYTF. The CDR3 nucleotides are TGTGCCAGCAAGGGGGCGGGCTATGGCTACACCTTC.

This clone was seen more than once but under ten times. DNA of the CDR3: TGTGCCTGGGGAGGACAGGAGGGACAGCCCCAGCATTTT. This translates into CAWGGQEGQPQHF. V usage is TRBV30 and J usage is TRBJ1-5, with 7 bases identical to TRBD1. Per germline, CDR1 GTSNPN and CDR2 SVGIG (reference sequence). This CDR3 has 13 residues. The ends lost 5 bases at V and 7 bases at J; junction bases unmatched: 8.

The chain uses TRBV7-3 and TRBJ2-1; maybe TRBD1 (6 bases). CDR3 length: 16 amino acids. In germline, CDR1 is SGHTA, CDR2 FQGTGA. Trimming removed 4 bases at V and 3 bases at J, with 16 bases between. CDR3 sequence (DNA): TGTGCCAGCAGCTCCTACATAGGGGGTTTCTACAATGAGCAGTTCTTC. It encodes CASSSYIGGFYNEQFF.

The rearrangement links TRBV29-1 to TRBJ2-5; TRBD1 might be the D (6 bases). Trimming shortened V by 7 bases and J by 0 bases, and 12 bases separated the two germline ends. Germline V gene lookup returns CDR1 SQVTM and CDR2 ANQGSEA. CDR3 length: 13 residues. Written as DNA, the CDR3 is TGCAGCGGGGCTGGGACAAACCAAGAGACCCAGTACTTC. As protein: CSGAGTNQETQYF.

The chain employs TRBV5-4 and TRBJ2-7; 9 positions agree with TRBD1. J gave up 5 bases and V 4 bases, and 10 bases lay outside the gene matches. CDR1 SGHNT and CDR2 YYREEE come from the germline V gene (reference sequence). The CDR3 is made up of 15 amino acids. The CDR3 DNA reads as TGTGCCAGCAGCCGCGTCCCGGGACAGGGCAACGAGCAGTACTTC. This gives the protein CASSRVPGQGNEQYF.

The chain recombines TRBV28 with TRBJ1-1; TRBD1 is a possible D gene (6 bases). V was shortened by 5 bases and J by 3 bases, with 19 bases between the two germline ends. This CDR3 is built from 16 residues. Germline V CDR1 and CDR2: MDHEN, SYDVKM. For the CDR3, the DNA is TGTGCCAGCAGTCTCTCTCCAGGGGTGAAGGACACTGAAGCTTTCTTT. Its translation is CASSLSPGVKDTEAFF. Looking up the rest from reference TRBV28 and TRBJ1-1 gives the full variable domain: DVKVTQSSRYLVKRTGEKVFLECVQDMDHENMFWYRQDPGLGLRLIYFSYDVKMKEKGDIPEGYSVSREKKERFSLILESASTNQTSMYLCASSLSPGVKDTEAFFGQGTRLTVV.

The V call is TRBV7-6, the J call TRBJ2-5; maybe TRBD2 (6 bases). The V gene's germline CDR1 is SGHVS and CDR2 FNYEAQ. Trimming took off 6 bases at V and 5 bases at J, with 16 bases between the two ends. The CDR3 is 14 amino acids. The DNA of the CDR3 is TGTGCCAGCAGTCACCGACTAGAAGGGGAGACCCAGTACTTC. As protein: CASSHRLEGETQYF.

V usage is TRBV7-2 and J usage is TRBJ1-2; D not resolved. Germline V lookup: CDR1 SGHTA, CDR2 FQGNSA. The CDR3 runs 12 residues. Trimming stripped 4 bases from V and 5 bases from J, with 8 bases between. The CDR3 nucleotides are TGTGCCAGCAGCTCGGGGTTGTATGGCTACACCTTC. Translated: CASSSGLYGYTF.

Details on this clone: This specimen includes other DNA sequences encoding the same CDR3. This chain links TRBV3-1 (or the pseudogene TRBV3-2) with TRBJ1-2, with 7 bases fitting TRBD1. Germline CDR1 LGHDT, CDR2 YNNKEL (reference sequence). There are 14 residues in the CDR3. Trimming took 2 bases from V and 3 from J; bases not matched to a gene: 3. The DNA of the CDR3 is TGTGCCAGCAGCCAAATCGACAGGGACTATGGCTACACCTTC. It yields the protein CASSQIDRDYGYTF.